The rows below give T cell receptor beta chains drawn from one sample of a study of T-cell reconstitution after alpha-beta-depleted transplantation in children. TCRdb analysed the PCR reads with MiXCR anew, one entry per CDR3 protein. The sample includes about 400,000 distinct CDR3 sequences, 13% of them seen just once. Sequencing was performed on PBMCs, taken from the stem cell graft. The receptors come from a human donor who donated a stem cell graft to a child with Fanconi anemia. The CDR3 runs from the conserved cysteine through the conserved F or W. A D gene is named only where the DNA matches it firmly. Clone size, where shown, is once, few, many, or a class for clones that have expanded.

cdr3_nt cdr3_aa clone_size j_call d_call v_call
TGTGCCAGCAGTGGTGACAGGGTCACTCATGCTTTCTTT CASSGDRVTHAFF many TRBJ1-1 TRBD1 TRBV12-3/TRBV12-4
TGTGCCACCAGTGATTTCGGACTAGCGGGGGAAGAGACCCAGTACTTC CATSDFGLAGEETQYF NA TRBJ2-5 TRBD2 TRBV24-1
TGCGCCAGCAGCTTGGTCCCGGGACAGGGAAAAGGAGCGATTTTTTTT CASSLVPGQGKGAIFF few TRBJ2-2 TRBD1 TRBV5-1
TGTGCCAGCAGCGACACAGGGGGTCAGCCCCAGCATTTT CASSDTGGQPQHF NA TRBJ1-5 TRBD1 TRBV7-9
TGTGCCAGCAGTGACGCGGGGCGCCAAGAGACCCAGTACTTC CASSDAGRQETQYF many TRBJ2-5 NA TRBV25-1
TGTGCCAGCAGCTTTCCAACAGACCACCAAGAGACCCAGTACTTC CASSFPTDHQETQYF many TRBJ2-5 NA TRBV5-6
TGCAGTGCTAGGTTAGGCACAGATACGCAGTATTTT CSARLGTDTQYF many TRBJ2-3 NA TRBV20-1
TGTGCCAGCAGTTACTTCGGGGGGGGCCCAGATACGCAGTATTTT CASSYFGGGPDTQYF many TRBJ2-3 TRBD2 TRBV6-5
TGTGCCAGCAGCTTAGGAGGGTTTGCCAATGAGCAGTTCTTC CASSLGGFANEQFF many TRBJ2-1 NA TRBV7-2
TGTGCCAGCAGCCAACAGTCCTACGAGCAGTACTTC CASSQQSYEQYF few TRBJ2-7 NA TRBV3-1
TGCGCCAGCAGCCCAATAACAGGGCTAGGCTACACCTTC CASSPITGLGYTF few TRBJ1-2 NA TRBV5-1
TGCAGTGCTAGAGGACACGTAGTGGGCCTGGTCCCGGAGACCCAGTACTTC CSARGHVVGLVPETQYF NA TRBJ2-5 NA TRBV20-1
TGCGCCAGCAGCTGGGACATATACACCGGGGAGCTGTTTTTT CASSWDIYTGELFF few TRBJ2-2 NA TRBV5-1
TGCAGCGTTGAGGGGAGGGTCCCCTACACTGAAGCTTTCTTT CSVEGRVPYTEAFF many TRBJ1-1 NA TRBV29-1
TGTGCCAGCAGCTTAGACCAGGGAGGGACGGGGCAGTACTTC CASSLDQGGTGQYF NA TRBJ2-7 TRBD2 TRBV7-2
TGTGCCAGCGGCCGACAGATGAACACTGAAGCTTTCTTT CASGRQMNTEAFF NA TRBJ1-1 NA TRBV12-3/TRBV12-4
TGTGCCAGCAGTTACCAGCCTCCGTGGGGGACAGATACGCAGTATTTT CASSYQPPWGTDTQYF NA TRBJ2-3 NA TRBV6-5
TGTGCCAGCAGCTTAGGCCCGGTAACCTACGAGCAGTACTTC CASSLGPVTYEQYF many TRBJ2-7 NA TRBV13
TGCAGTACCCTGGACAGGGGCAATCAGCCCCAGCATTTT CSTLDRGNQPQHF few TRBJ1-5 TRBD1 TRBV20-1
TGTGCCAGCAGCCCGTTGACAGGGCAAGGGTCAGATACGCAGTATTTT CASSPLTGQGSDTQYF few TRBJ2-3 TRBD1 TRBV7-3
TGTGCCAGCACCCTGGACAGGGTGGCCGGGGAGCTGTTTTTT CASTLDRVAGELFF many TRBJ2-2 TRBD1 TRBV6-5
TGCGCCAGCTACGAGGGGGGTAGCACAGATACGCAGTATTTT CASYEGGSTDTQYF NA TRBJ2-3 NA TRBV5-1
TGCAGTGCTCCGACTAGCGGGGGGGAAGTAGGTACGCAGTATTTT CSAPTSGGEVGTQYF many TRBJ2-3 TRBD2 TRBV20-1
TGCGCCAGCAGCTCGACAGGGGGACAGGTACCCCTCCACTTT CASSSTGGQVPLHF NA TRBJ1-6 TRBD1 TRBV5-1
TGCGCCAGCAGGGTAGACAGGGAGAATTCACCCCTCCACTTT CASRVDRENSPLHF NA TRBJ1-6 TRBD1 TRBV5-1
TGTGCCAGCAGCTTGAGTAGGGCCTCAGGGGGTATGGCCAAAAACATTCAGTACTTC CASSLSRASGGMAKNIQYF NA TRBJ2-4 TRBD1 TRBV5-5
TGTGCCAGCAGCTTGGCCTTTCGGGGGACGGATGGCTACACCTTC CASSLAFRGTDGYTF NA TRBJ1-2 NA TRBV5-4
TGTGCCACCAGCAAACCCCCCGATTATCAGCCCCAGCATTTT CATSKPPDYQPQHF few TRBJ1-5 NA TRBV15
TGTGCCAGCAGTCTTCGGACTGGATACAATGAGCAGTTCTTC CASSLRTGYNEQFF many TRBJ2-1 NA TRBV12-3/TRBV12-4
TGTGCCAGCAGCCAAGATCCGACAGGGGGCGGTTCACCCCTCCACTTT CASSQDPTGGGSPLHF few TRBJ1-6 TRBD1 TRBV4-2
TGCAGTGCTAGCCGACTAGCGGGGGAGGGGGAGACCCAGTACTTC CSASRLAGEGETQYF NA TRBJ2-5 TRBD2 TRBV20-1
TGTGCCAGCAGCCGAGGGATAGCCGGGGCCAGCAATCAGCCCCAGCATTTT CASSRGIAGASNQPQHF NA TRBJ1-5 NA TRBV4-2
TGCAGTGCTAGAGATCCTCCCGGACTGTTCTTC CSARDPPGLFF few TRBJ2-1 NA TRBV20-1
TGCGCCAGCAGCCAATTGGGGACAGGAATAGAAAACGAGCAGTACTTC CASSQLGTGIENEQYF many TRBJ2-7 TRBD1 TRBV4-3
TGCAGTGCTAGAGATTGGGGGGGGTTTAACTATGGCTACACCTTC CSARDWGGFNYGYTF few TRBJ1-2 NA TRBV20-1
TGTGCCAGCAGGGACTGTAGCAATCAGCCCCAGCATTTT CASRDCSNQPQHF NA TRBJ1-5 NA TRBV12-3/TRBV12-4
TGTGCCAGCAGCAAAGGGACCGTGAACACTGAAGCTTTCTTT CASSKGTVNTEAFF NA TRBJ1-1 NA TRBV7-2
TGTGCCAGCAGCTTACGGAGGGACAGCTTCTATGGCTACACCTTC CASSLRRDSFYGYTF NA TRBJ1-2 TRBD1 TRBV7-8
TGCGCCAGCAGCCAAGACCCCGCGGGGGGGCCAGTCCCCCGCACAGATACGCAGTATTTT CASSQDPAGGPVPRTDTQYF NA TRBJ2-3 TRBD2 TRBV4-3
TGTGCCAGCAGCGGAAGGGGGGGCACTGAAGCTTTCTTT CASSGRGGTEAFF NA TRBJ1-1 NA TRBV7-9
TGTGCCACCAGTCCAGGCAAGTATAGCAATCAGCCCCAGCATTTT CATSPGKYSNQPQHF NA TRBJ1-5 NA TRBV24-1
TGTGCCAGCACTTTCGAGGGTTATAGCAATCAGCCCCAGCATTTT CASTFEGYSNQPQHF NA TRBJ1-5 NA TRBV6-5
TGTGCCAGCAGCTTTTTGGGTGATAACACCATATATTTT CASSFLGDNTIYF NA TRBJ1-3 NA TRBV7-2
TGTGCCAGCAGTTTCCGGGTATCGGGAAGTGGCTACACCTTC CASSFRVSGSGYTF few TRBJ1-2 NA TRBV12-3/TRBV12-4
TGTGCCAGCAGTAGGGGACTAGGGACCCAGTACTTC CASSRGLGTQYF few TRBJ2-5 TRBD2 TRBV12-3/TRBV12-4